A selection of T cell receptor beta chains follows, all from one sample in a study of CD8 T cells in ankylosing spondylitis. MiXCR, run by TCRdb on the 5' RACE reads, gives a single entry per CDR3 protein. There are approximately 260,000 distinct CDR3 sequences in the sample; about a sixth occur only once, and around 30% lies in the top ten. The sequencing input was blood, either unsorted or a sorted T cell fraction (not recorded which). The receptor set was obtained from a male donor with ankylosing spondylitis or in good health (not recorded which). Each CDR3 is given without its conserved first and last residue. Clone size, where shown, is once, few, many, or a class for clones that have expanded.

J: TRBJ2-4; V: TRBV27; size: .; CDR3: ARLPGQEGIAKNIQY
J: TRBJ2-7; V: TRBV4-2; size: many; CDR3: ASSQDQRETQSYEQY
J: TRBJ2-2; V: TRBV10-3; size: few; CDR3: AIRGPGLAGGPDTGELF
J: TRBJ2-4; V: TRBV25-1; size: few; CDR3: ASSEGVVKNIQY
J: TRBJ2-2; V: TRBV5-1; size: .; CDR3: ASSLRVAGELF
J: TRBJ2-1; V: TRBV6-2/TRBV6-3; size: .; CDR3: ASSYMPYLTTSGRLGEQF
J: TRBJ2-1; V: TRBV24-1; size: few; CDR3: ATSDLGDSSYNEQF
J: TRBJ1-2; V: TRBV29-1; size: many; CDR3: SVEKAGTYGYT
J: TRBJ2-3; V: TRBV20-1; size: .; CDR3: SALAVDTQY
J: TRBJ2-3; V: TRBV20-1; size: .; CDR3: SARDWRLAGGLTQY
J: TRBJ2-1; V: TRBV29-1; size: many; CDR3: SVVREGPAGEQF
J: TRBJ2-1; V: TRBV6-2/TRBV6-3; size: .; CDR3: ASSHLAGGNEQF
J: TRBJ2-1; V: TRBV6-5; size: .; CDR3: ASSYSIIGPPYNEQF
J: TRBJ2-7; V: TRBV25-1; size: few; CDR3: ASSEWESSYEQY
J: TRBJ2-7; V: TRBV20-1; size: few; CDR3: SARDLTSGRFYEQY
J: TRBJ2-3; V: TRBV9; size: once; CDR3: ASSVVPAEATDTQY
J: TRBJ2-3; V: TRBV12-3/TRBV12-4; size: few; CDR3: ASSWTGSFTDTQY
J: TRBJ2-7; V: TRBV7-2; size: many; CDR3: ASSPRNRVSYEQY
J: TRBJ2-2; V: TRBV7-9; size: few; CDR3: ASSGGLAGVDGELF
J: TRBJ2-1; V: TRBV29-1; size: .; CDR3: SVGQTSGLTLNEQF
J: TRBJ2-3; V: TRBV9; size: few; CDR3: ASSPPLQSTDTQY
J: TRBJ2-1; V: TRBV27; size: few; CDR3: ASSFYEAAEQF
J: TRBJ2-7; V: TRBV4-3; size: few; CDR3: ASSQDRAGDGYEQY
J: TRBJ1-4; V: TRBV7-9; size: .; CDR3: ASSLVPEDNEKLF
J: TRBJ2-1; V: TRBV4-3; size: .; CDR3: ASSQDSGGLTNEQF
J: TRBJ2-1; V: TRBV7-9; size: few; CDR3: ASSLVAGESNEQF
J: TRBJ1-1; V: TRBV12-3/TRBV12-4; size: many; CDR3: ASSLTSLSTEAF
J: TRBJ2-5; V: TRBV10-3; size: .; CDR3: ATFGDQETQY
J: TRBJ2-1; V: TRBV10-3; size: few; CDR3: AISFAGTSRNEQF
J: TRBJ2-3; V: TRBV9; size: few; CDR3: ASSVGGEPDTQY
J: TRBJ2-2; V: TRBV5-6; size: few; CDR3: ASSAEIKFPTGELF
J: TRBJ2-4; V: TRBV12-3/TRBV12-4; size: .; CDR3: ASSLLWEGIGKNIQY
J: TRBJ2-3; V: TRBV4-3; size: many; CDR3: ASSQDWVAPTDTQY
J: TRBJ2-1; V: TRBV29-1; size: few; CDR3: SVADYLYNEQF
J: TRBJ2-1; V: TRBV20-1; size: many; CDR3: SARDGAGSRYNEQF
J: TRBJ2-1; V: TRBV11-2; size: few; CDR3: ASSATSGRAQDNEQF
J: TRBJ1-1; V: TRBV20-1; size: .; CDR3: SARDPQSYGVEAF
J: TRBJ2-1; V: TRBV28; size: .; CDR3: ASSLWFMGGTYNEQF
J: TRBJ2-1; V: TRBV30; size: .; CDR3: AWSAIGYNEQF
J: TRBJ2-1; V: TRBV27; size: many; CDR3: ASSWDIYNEQF
J: TRBJ2-1; V: TRBV27; size: few; CDR3: ASSYRQGSLIRLYNEQF
J: TRBJ2-1; V: TRBV7-6; size: few; CDR3: ASSPRAGEGYNEQF
J: TRBJ1-5; V: TRBV12-3/TRBV12-4; size: .; CDR3: ASSGKGALNQPQH
J: TRBJ2-7; V: TRBV20-1; size: few; CDR3: SALTSGSSAYEQY
J: TRBJ1-5; V: TRBV4-1; size: few; CDR3: ASSQDPQNSNQPQH
J: TRBJ2-5; V: TRBV24-1; size: few; CDR3: ATRDRVPQETQY
J: TRBJ2-2; V: TRBV12-3/TRBV12-4; size: .; CDR3: ASSSATEENTGELF
J: TRBJ2-1; V: TRBV20-1; size: many; CDR3: SARPLGRTYNEQF
J: TRBJ2-7; V: TRBV5-1; size: few; CDR3: ASSLTGLTYEQY
J: TRBJ2-3; V: TRBV27; size: .; CDR3: ASSRDMNTQY